Sequencing of this TCR beta chain was carried out in a study of T-cell reconstitution after alpha-beta-depleted transplantation in children. Researchers prepared the TCRbeta library using unique molecular identifiers, the study reports. TCRdb re-derived calls from the PCR reads in MiXCR, one entry per CDR3 protein. Altogether 150,000 to 250,000 distinct CDR3 sequences are present, about 6% being singletons, with the ten largest covering around 4.4%. This CDR3 region has 14 residues. Per the germline V gene, CDR1 is SQVTM and CDR2 is ANQGSEA. V shed 8 bases, J shed 8 bases, and the junction held 13 bases outside the gene matches. The table lists this clonotype with many counts.

This sequence joins TRBV29-1 and TRBJ2-1; 9 nucleotides align to TRBD2. Sequences were derived from PBMCs, sampled before TCRalphabeta/CD19-depleted stem cell transplant. The clonotype originates from a girl less than two years old with combined immunodeficiency, due to receive a stem cell transplant. In DNA, the CDR3 is TGCAGCCTGAGGTTAGGACTAGCGTACCATGAGCAGTTCTTC. Its translation: CSLRLGLAYHEQFF.